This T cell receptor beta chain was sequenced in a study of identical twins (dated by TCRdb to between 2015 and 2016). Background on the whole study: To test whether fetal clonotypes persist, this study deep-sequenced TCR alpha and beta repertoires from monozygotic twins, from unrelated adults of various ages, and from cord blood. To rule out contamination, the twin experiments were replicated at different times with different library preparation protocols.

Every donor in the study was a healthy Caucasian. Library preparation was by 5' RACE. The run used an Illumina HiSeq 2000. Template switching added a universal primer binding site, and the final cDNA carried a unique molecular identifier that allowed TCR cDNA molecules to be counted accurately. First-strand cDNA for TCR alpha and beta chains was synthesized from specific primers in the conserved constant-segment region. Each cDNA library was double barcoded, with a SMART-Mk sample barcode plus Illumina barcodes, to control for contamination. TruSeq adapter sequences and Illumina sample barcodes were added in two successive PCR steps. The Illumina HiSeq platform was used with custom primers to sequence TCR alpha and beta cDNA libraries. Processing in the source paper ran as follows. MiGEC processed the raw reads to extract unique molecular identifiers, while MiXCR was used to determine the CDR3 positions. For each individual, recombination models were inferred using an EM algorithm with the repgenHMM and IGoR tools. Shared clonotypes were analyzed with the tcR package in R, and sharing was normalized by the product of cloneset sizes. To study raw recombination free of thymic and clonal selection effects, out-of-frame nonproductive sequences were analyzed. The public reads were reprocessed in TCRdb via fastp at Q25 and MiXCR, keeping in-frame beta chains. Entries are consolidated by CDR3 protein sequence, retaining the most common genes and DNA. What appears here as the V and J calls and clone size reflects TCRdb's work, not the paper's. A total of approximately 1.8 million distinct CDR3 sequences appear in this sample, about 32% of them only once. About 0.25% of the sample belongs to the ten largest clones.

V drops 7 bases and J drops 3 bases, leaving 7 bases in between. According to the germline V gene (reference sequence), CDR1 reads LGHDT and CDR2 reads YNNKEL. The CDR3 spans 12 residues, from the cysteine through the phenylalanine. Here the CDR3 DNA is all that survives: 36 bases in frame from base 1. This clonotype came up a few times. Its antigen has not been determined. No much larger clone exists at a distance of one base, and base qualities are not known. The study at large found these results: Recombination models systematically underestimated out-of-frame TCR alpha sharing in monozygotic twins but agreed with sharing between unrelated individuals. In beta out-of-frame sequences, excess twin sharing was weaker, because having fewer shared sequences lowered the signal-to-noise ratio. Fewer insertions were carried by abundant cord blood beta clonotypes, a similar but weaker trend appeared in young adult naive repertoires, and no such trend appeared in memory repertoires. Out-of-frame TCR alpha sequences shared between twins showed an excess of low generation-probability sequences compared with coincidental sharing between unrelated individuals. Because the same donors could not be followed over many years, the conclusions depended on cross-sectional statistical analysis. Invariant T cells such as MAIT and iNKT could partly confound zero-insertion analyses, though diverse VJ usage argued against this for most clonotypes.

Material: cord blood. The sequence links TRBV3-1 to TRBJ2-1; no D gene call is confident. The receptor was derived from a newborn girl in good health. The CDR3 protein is CASIDGYNEQFF. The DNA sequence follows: TGTGCCAGCATCGACGGCTACAATGAGCAGTTCTTC.